This T cell receptor (beta chain) was captured in a study of OX40 agonist ivuxolimab in advanced cancers. Study-wide context: Patients received ivuxolimab, an agonistic anti-OX40 (CD134) antibody. Aged roughly 20 to 85 with a mean of around 60 years, they were around 85% male.

Study findings and constraints: More expanded clones were seen, on average, in CD8+ T cells than in CD4+. Blood T cells, both CD4+ and CD8+, expanded clonally by week 6 at 0.1 to 3.0 mg/kg.

As for this clone: Its antigen is as yet unknown.

Method: immunoSEQ multiplex PCR; TCRdb's copy keeps in-frame clones and lacks some. This table has 55,000 to 70,000 clones, around 81% appearing once. Germline values: CDR1 SGHVS, CDR2 FQNEAQ. The trim removed 5 bases at V and 1 base at J, leaving 8 bases unmatched. The CDR3 is 17 residues long. Sequenced material: CD4+ or CD8+ T cells sorted from blood, taken in a trial of the OX40 agonist ivuxolimab. This receptor was identified in an adult with an advanced solid tumor such as melanoma, head and neck, liver or kidney cancer. The chain employs TRBV7-8 and TRBJ2-2; 9 nucleotides match TRBD2. The chain's CDR3 is CASSPEGSGRNTGELFF. The CDR3 bases are TGTGCCAGCAGCCCAGAGGGTAGCGGGAGGAACACCGGGGAGCTGTTTTTT.